Sequencing of this T cell receptor beta chain was carried out in a study of blood T cell repertoires in COVID-19 (TCRdb year 2020). With regard to the full study: Collaborator samples came from the United States, Italy and Spain and covered acute and convalescent phases of COVID-19. The material from the prospective study consisted of cDNA or gDNA derived from T cells, B-cell-depleted T cells, or PBMCs. Deeply sampled blood TCRbeta repertoires from subjects exposed to, actively infected with, or recovered from COVID-19 were included in the dataset. The repertoires were released in a freely available public database intended as a resource for research on the immune response to SARS-CoV-2. Samples were obtained from the ongoing ImmuneRACE study (first 160 participants) and from approximately 1,200 subjects provided by 6 global collaborators. The sample metadata nearly always contained a de-identified subject ID, COVID-19 status, age in years and sex. Where available, HLA class I and class II types were taken from metadata supplied by the sample provider and were not determined by assay-based typing.

On this clone: No antigen is known for it. Per-base quality was not reported, and no clone a single base away is much larger than it.

TCRbeta CDR3 regions were amplified from genomic DNA using the immunoSEQ Assay, a bias-controlled multiplex PCR. As for the original processing: Within the assay, amplification of reference gene primers was used to estimate how many nucleated cells each sample contained. To quantify the absolute abundance of each unique TCRbeta CDR3 rearrangement, sequence reads were collapsed and filtered. For each sample, productive Simpson clonality was calculated by taking the square root of Simpson's diversity index across productive rearrangements. Sourced from immuneACCESS, this table was stored by TCRdb with only in-frame sequences that have V and J called. A share of the clones is absent; for the studies checked, an unresolved V gene accounts for under half, and the remainder has no known explanation. The D gene and trimming were derived from the DNA, and the V and J assignments and clone size from that table. Within this sample are around 300,000 clones, with around nine tenths of them counted one time only. The ten largest make up less than 2.5% of the sample.

The collaborating institutions used their own protocols to collect whole blood in K2EDTA tubes. Collaborator samples were shipped for TCRbeta analysis as frozen whole blood, isolated PBMCs, or DNA extracted from either sample type. Based on the germline V gene, the CDR1 and CDR2 sequences are MNHEY and SVGAGI. At the junction V is shortened by 0 bases and J by 5 bases; bases outside the gene matches: 7. Taken from cysteine to phenylalanine, the CDR3 has 16 residues. Solely the CDR3 DNA is kept, with 48 bases framed from the first base. Overall study results and their limits: The quantity of clinical and demographic metadata differed by source and by participant and was supplied without curation.

The sequence came from a man over 45 with acute or convalescent COVID-19. The sample taken for sequencing was peripheral blood. The V gene is TRBV6-5 and the J gene is TRBJ2-7; the central 10 bases match TRBD1. The CDR3 here reads CASSYSPGQGSNEQYF. The DNA sequence follows: TGTGCCAGCAGTTACTCCCCGGGACAGGGGAGCAACGAGCAGTACTTC.